This T cell receptor beta chain stems from a study of shared clonotypes between healthy human individuals. The CDR3 sequence is 19 residues long. Germline CDR1 SGHRS, CDR2 YFSETQ. V dropped 2 bases and J dropped 0 bases, with 21 bases sitting between them. The assay was immunoSEQ multiplex PCR, and TCRdb's table has in-frame clones only and misses some. The table has roughly 700,000 clones, roughly 87% seen once. Study-level findings and limits: Generation probability values for non-shared clonotypes were lower than those for clonotypes shared by all four donors. Naive subsets usually exceeded memory subsets in estimated richness. With a handful of donors compared, 4% to 5% of naive CD4 clonotypes were shared.

With respect to this clone: Its antigen remains unknown.

This sequence originates from a man younger than 35 in good health. Some clones in this sample may be carry-over from other donors' samples. What was sequenced was memory CD8+ T cells from PBMCs. Subset reported: CD45RO+ cells pooled with CCR7-negative TemRA cells. The chain carries TRBV5-1 and TRBJ2-1; the D gene is possibly TRBD1 (6 bases). The CDR3 loop is CASSFTTGSFMSSYNEQFF. The CDR3 region has the DNA TGCGCCAGCAGCTTCACAACAGGGTCGTTTATGAGCTCCTACAATGAGCAGTTCTTC. The full variable domain, in which reference TRBV5-1 and TRBJ2-1 provide the parts outside the CDR3, is KAGVTQTPRYLIKTRGQQVTLSCSPISGHRSVSWYQQTPGQGLQFLFEYFSETQRNKGNFPGRFSGRQFSNSRSEMNVSTLELGDSALYLCASSFTTGSFMSSYNEQFFGPGTRLTVL.